This T cell receptor beta chain was recovered during a study of T cells in Graves' hyperthyroidism and ophthalmopathy. Study conclusions and caveats: Using 13 V-J features, a model discriminated ophthalmopathy from stable hyperthyroidism. Ophthalmopathy was predicted by the model a median of roughly 6.7 months ahead of onset.

Germline loops: CDR1 SGDLS, CDR2 YYNGEE. V was shortened by 0 bases and J by 12 bases, with 17 bases between the two germline ends. The CDR3 runs to 14 residues. Amplification targeted TCR beta CDR3 regions from RNA transcripts. A set of HTBI primers served as the primers for a first-round RT-PCR of the TCR CDR3. TCRdb re-called the multiplex PCR reads with MiXCR, one entry per CDR3 protein. This table has around 350,000 distinct CDR3 sequences, roughly 14% appearing once. This clonotype was observed many times. Its antigen is still unknown. PBMCs were sourced from approximately 9.3 ml fresh peripheral blood.

The sequence derives from a woman aged 18-30 years with Graves' hyperthyroidism that later progressed to Graves' ophthalmopathy. Material: blood. J is TRBJ2-3 and V is TRBV9, with D perhaps being TRBD1 or TRBD2 (6 bases each). CDR3 coding DNA: TGTGCCAGCAGCGTAGAGGGGGGCCGACAAGGCCAGTATTTT. Protein product: CASSVEGGRQGQYF.